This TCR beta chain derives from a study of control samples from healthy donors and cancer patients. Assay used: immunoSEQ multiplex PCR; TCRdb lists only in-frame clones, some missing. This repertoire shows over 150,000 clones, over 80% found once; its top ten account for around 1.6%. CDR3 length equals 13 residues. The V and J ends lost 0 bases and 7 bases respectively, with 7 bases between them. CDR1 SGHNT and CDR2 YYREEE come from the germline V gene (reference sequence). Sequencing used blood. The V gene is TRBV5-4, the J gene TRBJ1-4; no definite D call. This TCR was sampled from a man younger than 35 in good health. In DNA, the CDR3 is TGTGCCAGCAGCTTGGCCCCGACTGAAAAACTGTTTTTT. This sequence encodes CASSLAPTEKLFF.